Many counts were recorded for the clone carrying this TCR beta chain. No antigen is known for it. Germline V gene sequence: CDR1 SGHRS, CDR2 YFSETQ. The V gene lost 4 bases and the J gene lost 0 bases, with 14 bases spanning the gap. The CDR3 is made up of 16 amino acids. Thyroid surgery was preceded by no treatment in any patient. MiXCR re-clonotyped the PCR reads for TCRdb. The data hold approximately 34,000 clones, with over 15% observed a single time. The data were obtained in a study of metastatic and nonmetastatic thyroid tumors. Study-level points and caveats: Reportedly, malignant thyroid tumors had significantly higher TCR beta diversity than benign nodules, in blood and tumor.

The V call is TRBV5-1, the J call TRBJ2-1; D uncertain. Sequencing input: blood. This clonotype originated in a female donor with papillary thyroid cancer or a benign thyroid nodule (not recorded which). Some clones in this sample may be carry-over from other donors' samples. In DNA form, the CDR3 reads TGCGCCAGCAGCCTCTACTCCGATAGCTCCTACAATGAGCAGTTCTTC. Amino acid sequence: CASSLYSDSSYNEQFF.